Sequencing of this T cell receptor (beta chain) was carried out in a study of T cells in Graves' hyperthyroidism and ophthalmopathy. Background on the study: The blood sample was taken at first diagnosis, before treatment began. Overall study findings and caveats: The blood repertoire included most of the expanded thyroid clonotypes above 0.001.

Germline CDR1 MNHEY, CDR2 SVGEGT. V lost 6 bases and J 1 base, leaving 10 bases between the germline ends. This CDR3 region has 14 residues. With regard to this clonotype: Its antigen is unknown.

No progression to ophthalmopathy during 18 months of follow-up defined stable disease. Each patient was aged 18 to 65 and had newly diagnosed hyperthyroidism of under 2 months' duration. Researchers amplified the TCR beta CDR3 regions from RNA transcripts. First-round RT-PCR targeting the TCR CDR3 was performed with the HTBI primer set. Each CDR3 protein gets one entry after TCRdb re-called the multiplex PCR reads with MiXCR. The table has 350,000 to 400,000 distinct CDR3 sequences, more than 12% seen once. V gene TRBV6-2 or TRBV6-3 combines with J gene TRBJ1-5, with no clear D. The sequenced material came from blood. This clonotype was obtained from a woman between 25 and 40 years old with Graves' hyperthyroidism. The CDR3 nucleotides are TGTGCCAGCAGCCCCTCGTACAGCAATCAGCCCCAGCATTTT. Protein product: CASSPSYSNQPQHF.